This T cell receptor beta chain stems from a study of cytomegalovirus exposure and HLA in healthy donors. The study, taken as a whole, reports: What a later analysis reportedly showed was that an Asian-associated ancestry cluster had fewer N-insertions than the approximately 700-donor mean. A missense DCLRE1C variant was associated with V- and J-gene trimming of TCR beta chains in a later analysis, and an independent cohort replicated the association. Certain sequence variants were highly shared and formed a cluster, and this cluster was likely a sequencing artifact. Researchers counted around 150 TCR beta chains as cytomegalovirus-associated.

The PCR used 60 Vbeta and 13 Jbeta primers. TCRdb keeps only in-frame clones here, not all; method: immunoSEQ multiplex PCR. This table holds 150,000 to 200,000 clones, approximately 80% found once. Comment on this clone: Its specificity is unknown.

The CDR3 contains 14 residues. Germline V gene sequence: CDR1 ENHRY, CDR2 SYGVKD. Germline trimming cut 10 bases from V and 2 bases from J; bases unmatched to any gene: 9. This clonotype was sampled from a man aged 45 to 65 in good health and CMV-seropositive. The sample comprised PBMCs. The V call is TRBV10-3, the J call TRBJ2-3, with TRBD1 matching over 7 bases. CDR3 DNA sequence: TGTGCCAGCAACGACAGGGAGATCACAGATACGCAGTATTTT. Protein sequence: CASNDREITDTQYF.